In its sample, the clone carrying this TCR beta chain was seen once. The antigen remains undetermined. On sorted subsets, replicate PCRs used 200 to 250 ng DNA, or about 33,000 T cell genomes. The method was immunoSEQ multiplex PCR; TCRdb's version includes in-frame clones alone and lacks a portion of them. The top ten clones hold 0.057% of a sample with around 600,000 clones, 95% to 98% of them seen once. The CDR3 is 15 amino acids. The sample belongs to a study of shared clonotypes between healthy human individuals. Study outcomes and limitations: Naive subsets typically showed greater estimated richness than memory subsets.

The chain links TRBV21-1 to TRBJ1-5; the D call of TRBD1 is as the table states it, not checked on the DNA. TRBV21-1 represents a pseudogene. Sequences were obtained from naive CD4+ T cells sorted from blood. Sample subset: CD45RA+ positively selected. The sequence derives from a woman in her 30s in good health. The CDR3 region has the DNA TGTGCCAGCAGCAAAGGAGACAGCCGCAATCAGCCCCAGCATTTT. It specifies CASSKGDSRNQPQHF.